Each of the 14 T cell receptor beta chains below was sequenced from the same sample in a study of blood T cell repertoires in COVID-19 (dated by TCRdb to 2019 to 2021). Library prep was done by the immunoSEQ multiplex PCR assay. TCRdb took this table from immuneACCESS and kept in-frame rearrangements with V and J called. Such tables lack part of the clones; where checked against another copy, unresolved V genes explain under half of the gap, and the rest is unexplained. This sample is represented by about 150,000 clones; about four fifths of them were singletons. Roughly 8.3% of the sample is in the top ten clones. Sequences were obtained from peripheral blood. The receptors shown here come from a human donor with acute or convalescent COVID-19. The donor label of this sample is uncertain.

DNA for the CDR3: TGTGCCAGCAGCTCCGCACTAGCAACTAATGAAAAACTGTTTTTT. Its protein product is CASSSALATNEKLFF. This sequence joins TRBV7-9 and TRBJ1-4; D not certain. Germline CDR1 reads SEHNR; CDR2 reads FQNEAQ (reference sequence). The germline V and J ends were trimmed by 4 bases and 0 bases, with 9 bases remaining between them. There are 15 residues in the CDR3.

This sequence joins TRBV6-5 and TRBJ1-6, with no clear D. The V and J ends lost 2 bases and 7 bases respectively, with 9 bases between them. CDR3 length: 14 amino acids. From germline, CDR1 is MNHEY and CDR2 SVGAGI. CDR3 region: CASSYVARNSPLHF. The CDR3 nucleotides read TGTGCCAGCAGTTACGTTGCGAGAAATTCACCCCTCCACTTT.

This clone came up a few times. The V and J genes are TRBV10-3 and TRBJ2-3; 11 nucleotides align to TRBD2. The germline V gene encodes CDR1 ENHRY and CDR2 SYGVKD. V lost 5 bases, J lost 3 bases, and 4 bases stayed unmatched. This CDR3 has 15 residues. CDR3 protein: CAISNLAGGTDTQYF. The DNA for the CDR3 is TGTGCCATCAGTAACCTAGCGGGGGGAACAGATACGCAGTATTTT.

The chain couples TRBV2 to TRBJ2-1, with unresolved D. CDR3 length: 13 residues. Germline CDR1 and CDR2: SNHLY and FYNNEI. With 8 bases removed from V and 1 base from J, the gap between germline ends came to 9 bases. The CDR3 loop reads CASRTFSYNEQFF. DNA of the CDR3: TGTGCCAGCCGCACATTTTCCTACAATGAGCAGTTCTTC.

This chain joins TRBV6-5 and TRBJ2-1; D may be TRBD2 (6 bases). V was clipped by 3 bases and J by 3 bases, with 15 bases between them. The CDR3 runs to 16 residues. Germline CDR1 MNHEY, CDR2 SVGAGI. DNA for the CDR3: TGTGCCAGCAGTTATGGCGAGACTAGTCTCTACAATGAGCAGTTCTTC. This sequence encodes CASSYGETSLYNEQFF.

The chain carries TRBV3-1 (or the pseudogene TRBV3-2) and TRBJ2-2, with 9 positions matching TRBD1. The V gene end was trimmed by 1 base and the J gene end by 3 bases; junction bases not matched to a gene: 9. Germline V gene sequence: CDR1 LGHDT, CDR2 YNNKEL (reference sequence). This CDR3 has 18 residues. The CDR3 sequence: CASSQVGLQGAHTGELFF. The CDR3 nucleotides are TGTGCCAGCAGCCAAGTAGGTCTACAGGGGGCGCACACCGGGGAGCTGTTTTTT.

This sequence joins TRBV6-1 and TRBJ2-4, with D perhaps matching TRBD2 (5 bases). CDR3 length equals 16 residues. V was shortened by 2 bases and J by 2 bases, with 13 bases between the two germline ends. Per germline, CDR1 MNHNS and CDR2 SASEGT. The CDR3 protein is CASSEMAGISKNIQYF. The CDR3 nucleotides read TGTGCCAGCAGTGAAATGGCGGGCATATCCAAAAACATTCAGTACTTC.

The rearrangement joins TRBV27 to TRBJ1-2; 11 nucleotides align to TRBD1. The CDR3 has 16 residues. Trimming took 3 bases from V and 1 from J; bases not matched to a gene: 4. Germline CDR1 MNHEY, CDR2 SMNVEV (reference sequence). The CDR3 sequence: CASSFSGTGGNYGYTF. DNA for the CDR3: TGTGCCAGCAGTTTCTCCGGGACAGGGGGTAACTATGGCTACACCTTC.

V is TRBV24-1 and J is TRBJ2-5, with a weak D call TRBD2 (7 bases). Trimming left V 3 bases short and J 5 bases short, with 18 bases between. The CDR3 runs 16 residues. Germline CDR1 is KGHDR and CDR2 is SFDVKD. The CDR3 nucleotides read TGTGCCACCAGTGATGAGGGAGGGGGGACTTGGGAGACCCAGTACTTC. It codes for CATSDEGGGTWETQYF.

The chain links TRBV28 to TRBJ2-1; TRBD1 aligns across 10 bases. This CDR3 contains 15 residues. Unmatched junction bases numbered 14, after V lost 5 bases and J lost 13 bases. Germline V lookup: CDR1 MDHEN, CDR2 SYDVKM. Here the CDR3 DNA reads TGTGCCAGCAGTCTACCGGGACAGGGGCAGATGGTACAGTTCTTC. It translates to CASSLPGQGQMVQFF.

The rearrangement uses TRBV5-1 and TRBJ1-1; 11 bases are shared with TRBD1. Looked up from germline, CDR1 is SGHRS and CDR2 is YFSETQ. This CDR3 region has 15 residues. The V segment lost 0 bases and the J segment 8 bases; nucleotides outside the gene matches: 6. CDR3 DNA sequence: TGCGCCAGCAGCTTGGTGGGACAGGGGGTCGCGGAAGCTTTCTTT. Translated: CASSLVGQGVAEAFF.

CDR3 nucleotides: TGTGCCAGTACTGTTTTAGGGACAGACGTCTACGGCTACACCTTC. It specifies CASTVLGTDVYGYTF. The rearrangement links TRBV19 to TRBJ1-2, with 7 bases matching TRBD1. The CDR3 contains 15 residues. The ends lost 7 bases at V and 8 bases at J; junction bases unmatched: 16. Germline V CDR1 and CDR2: LNHDA, SQIVND (reference sequence).

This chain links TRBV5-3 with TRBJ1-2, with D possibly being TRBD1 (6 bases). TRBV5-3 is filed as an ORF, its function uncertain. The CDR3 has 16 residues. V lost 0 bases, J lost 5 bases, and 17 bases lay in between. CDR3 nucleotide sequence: TGTGCCAGAAGCTTGGATTCCGACAGGCAAGCTTATGGCTACACCTTC. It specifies CARSLDSDRQAYGYTF.

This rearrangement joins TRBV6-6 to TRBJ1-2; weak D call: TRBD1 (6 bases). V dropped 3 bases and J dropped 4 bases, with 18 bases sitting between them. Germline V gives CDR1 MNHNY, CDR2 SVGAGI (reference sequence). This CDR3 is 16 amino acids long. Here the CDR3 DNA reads TGTGCCAGCAGTTATTCTCCCCCCACAGGGCTCTATGGCTACACCTTC. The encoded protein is CASSYSPPTGLYGYTF.